This T cell receptor (beta chain) was found in a study of post-analysis software for immune sequencing data. Study-level background: In terms of disease course, relapsing-remitting, secondary progressive and progressive-relapsing multiple sclerosis were included.

Libraries were made from TCR beta cDNA, and they carried unique molecular identifiers. Roughly 0.5 million cDNA molecules were obtained from about 1 to 10 million T cells. TCRdb reprocessed the PCR reads via MiXCR and lists one record per CDR3 protein. The data contain a few hundred thousand distinct CDR3 sequences, about a third of them singletons. This clonotype showed up just once. Its antigen is undetermined. Study-wide results and limits: Patients showed TRBV5-6, TRBV5-1 and TRBV20-1 among five TRBV segments more frequent than in controls. Compared against controls, patients with multiple sclerosis displayed significantly lower normalized Chao1 diversity. By F measure, samples from a shared preparation batch strongly co-clustered.

Germline V gives CDR1 SGHVS, CDR2 FNYEAQ. The CDR3 extends over 13 amino acids. V shed 7 bases and J 6 bases; nucleotides not matched to a gene: 5. The sequenced material came from blood. The rearrangement links TRBV7-6 to TRBJ2-1; TRBD2 matches 8 bases. This receptor was taken from a girl aged 2-17 years with multiple sclerosis. CDR3 amino acids: CASTGGGPNEQFF. In DNA form, the CDR3 reads TGTGCCAGCACGGGGGGGGGACCCAATGAGCAGTTCTTC.